One T cell receptor beta chain is described in this entry. Sequencing used immunoSEQ multiplex PCR; TCRdb keeps in-frame clones, though not all of them. The data show some 200,000 clones, around four fifths seen once. The CDR3 loop spans 14 amino acids. Germline V gene sequence: CDR1 GTSNPN, CDR2 SVGIG (reference sequence). Trimming took off 4 bases at V and 2 bases at J, with 14 bases between the two ends. The data were obtained in a study of blood T cell repertoires in COVID-19. This clonotype was obtained from a woman aged 55 to 70 who had recovered from COVID-19. The chain recombines TRBV30 with TRBJ1-2; TRBD1 is a possible D gene (5 bases). The specimen was peripheral blood. CDR3 DNA: TGTGCCTGGACAGGGAGGGCCTGGAACTATGGCTACACCTTC. Translating gives CAWTGRAWNYGYTF. The full variable domain, rest sourced from reference TRBV30 and TRBJ1-2, is SQTIHQWPATLVQPVGSPLSLECTVEGTSNPNLYWYRQAAGRGLQLLFYSVGIGQISSEVPQNLSASRPQDRQFILSSKKLLLSDSGFYLCAWTGRAWNYGYTFGSGTRLTVV.